This T cell receptor beta chain originates from a study of cytomegalovirus exposure and HLA in healthy donors. Vbeta (60) and Jbeta (13) primers were used in the PCR. Source study methods: Unique TCR beta chains totaled some 78 million in a later count, with 8.5 million to 12 million of them shared. The data were produced by immunoSEQ multiplex PCR, yet TCRdb's version contains in-frame clones alone and is incomplete. V and J calls and clone size are those listed in that table; D and trimming were worked out from the DNA. The repertoire includes 160,000 or so clones, less than 85% of them detected once, and around 6% sits in the top ten. Study observations and caveats: Generally TCR sequences proved uncommon, though certain public TCRs appeared in numerous donors. Segments of the TCR beta V type were, in most cases, productive about 87% or about 30% of the time in an earlier analysis.

Turning to this clone: No antigen is known for it.

Germline V gene lookup returns CDR1 SGHAT and CDR2 FQNNGV. The CDR3 extends over 13 amino acids. Trimming stripped 1 base from V and 6 bases from J, with 7 bases between. This sequence originates from a man aged 35 to 55 in good health and CMV-seronegative. The V and J genes are TRBV11-2 and TRBJ1-5, with unresolved D. The sequenced material came from PBMCs. The CDR3 DNA reads TGTGCCAGCAGCTTAGCGGGAACTCAGCCCCAGCATTTT. Encoded protein: CASSLAGTQPQHF.